Given below is one T cell receptor (beta chain) in context. The cohort comprised adults aged 18 to 89 years residing in approximately 25 US areas. This entry belongs to a study of blood T cell repertoires in COVID-19. Study background: The United States, Italy and Spain provided the acute and convalescent COVID-19 samples.

The V gene lost 3 bases and the J gene lost 5 bases, with 3 bases spanning the gap. The germline gives CDR1 SGHNT, CDR2 YYREEE (reference sequence). The CDR3 totals 11 residues. Authors' methods: Reference gene primer amplification gave estimated nucleated cell counts. Assay used: immunoSEQ multiplex PCR; TCRdb lists only in-frame clones, some missing. V and J calls and clone size are given by that table; D and trimming were obtained from the DNA. The sample includes around 330,000 clones, around 91% of them seen just once. This rearrangement joins TRBV5-4 to TRBJ2-1; unclear D gene. Source material: PBMCs or T cells enriched from blood (not recorded which). This TCR was recovered from a woman aged 35 to 49 who had recovered from COVID-19. CDR3 in amino acids: CASSSDNEQFF. The CDR3, as DNA: TGTGCCAGCAGCTCTGACAATGAGCAGTTCTTC.